Shown below are 6 T cell receptor beta chains from a single sample sequenced in a study of Graves' ophthalmopathy and Graves' hyperthyroidism (dated by TCRdb to the late 2010s). Sequencing relied on an Illumina HiSeq 2000. For repertoire sequencing, the TCR beta CDR3 regions were amplified from RNA transcripts. HTBI primers and the Qiagen OneStep RT-PCR kit were used in a first-round RT-PCR, which was followed by a second-round multiplex PCR, size selection and purification. The public reads were reprocessed in TCRdb via fastp at Q25 and MiXCR, keeping in-frame beta chains. Rows matching on CDR3 protein sequence are summarized as one entry with the most common DNA and genes. This sample holds some 400,000 distinct CDR3 sequences; about 16% were observed only once. In total, the top ten clones hold roughly 1.6% of the sample. The specimen was peripheral blood. The receptors here all came from a woman under 30 with Graves' ophthalmopathy. Donor details come from another sample of the same person, matched by shared clones.

In this sample, this clonotype turned up a few times. V and J are TRBV11-2 and TRBJ1-5; 10 bases line up with TRBD1. This CDR3 spans 16 amino acids. With V trimmed by 5 bases and J by 4 bases, 8 bases remained unmatched. Germline-derived CDR1 and CDR2 are SGHAT and FQNNGV. CDR3 sequence (DNA): TGTGCCAGCAGCCCCTTAGCGGGACAGGGGAATCAGCCCCAGCATTTT. It yields the protein CASSPLAGQGNQPQHF.

This clonotype was detected ten times or more. The chain links TRBV6-5 to TRBJ1-2; 10 bases fit TRBD1. The CDR3 runs 15 residues. The junction had 12 bases not matched to a gene; V was cut back by 8 bases and J by 6 bases. In germline, CDR1 is MNHEY, CDR2 SVGAGI. CDR3 loop: CASQRMTGGVDGYTF. CDR3 DNA sequence: TGTGCCAGCCAAAGAATGACAGGGGGCGTCGATGGCTACACCTTC.

This clonotype was detected many times. CDR3 sequence reads: CSVVAANTEAFF. Here the CDR3 DNA reads TGCAGCGTTGTAGCCGCGAACACTGAAGCTTTCTTT. The chain has TRBV29-1 and TRBJ1-1; D call uncertain. V shed 4 bases and J shed 1 base, with 7 bases lying between them. Per the germline V gene, CDR1 is SQVTM and CDR2 is ANQGSEA. This CDR3 is 12 amino acids long.

This clonotype was observed many times. One junction end disagrees with the germline gene, perhaps due to a read error. The chain couples TRBV4-3 to TRBJ1-2; D possibly corresponds to TRBD1 (5 bases). The CDR3 is made up of 13 amino acids. CDR1 is LGHNA and CDR2 is YSLEER in the germline V gene. The CDR3 spells CANSQDLGGGYTF. DNA of the CDR3: TGCGCCAACAGCCAAGACCTGGGGGGTGGCTACACCTTC.

Comment on this clonotype: The junction departs from the called germline gene at one end, perhaps through a read error. V usage is TRBV9 and J usage is TRBJ1-3; possible D gene TRBD1, 5 bases. This CDR3 contains 19 residues. Germline CDR1 SGDLS, CDR2 YYNGEE. This CDR3 is CASSAVELNRDLVGNTICF. CDR3 in DNA: TGTGCCAGCAGCGCAGTGGAACTCAACCGGGACTTAGTTGGAAACACCATATGTTTT.

In this sample, this clonotype turned up many times. The chain recombines TRBV12-3 or TRBV12-4 with TRBJ2-2; D is undetermined. The CDR3 covers 12 residues. V dropped 5 bases and J dropped 5 bases, with 6 bases sitting between them. CDR3 residues: CASSRVTGELFF. The DNA of the CDR3 is TGTGCCAGCAGTCGAGTTACCGGGGAGCTGTTTTTT.